This entry is about one T cell receptor (beta chain). This sample was taken from a study of shared clonotypes between healthy human individuals. Per germline, CDR1 SEHNR and CDR2 FQNEAQ (reference sequence). The J segment lost 4 bases and the V segment lost 5 bases, leaving 15 bases of the junction unmatched. The length of the CDR3 is 17 residues. TCRdb's copy holds only in-frame clones and misses some; the assay was immunoSEQ multiplex PCR. The sample shows about 2.1 million clones, about 94% of them seen only once. Terminally differentiated effector memory CD45RA+ cells were excluded from the naive CD8 cells, which were CD45RO-negative and positively selected for CCR7.

Sample: naive CD8+ T cells from PBMCs. The TCR sequence derives from a man between 18 and 29 years old in good health. Some clones in this sample may be carry-over from other donors' samples. The chain combines TRBV7-9 with TRBJ1-2; TRBD1 agrees at 8 bases. This CDR3 is CASSRSEDRVLVYGYTF. The DNA for the CDR3 is TGTGCCAGCAGCCGTAGCGAGGACAGGGTCCTTGTCTATGGCTACACCTTC.